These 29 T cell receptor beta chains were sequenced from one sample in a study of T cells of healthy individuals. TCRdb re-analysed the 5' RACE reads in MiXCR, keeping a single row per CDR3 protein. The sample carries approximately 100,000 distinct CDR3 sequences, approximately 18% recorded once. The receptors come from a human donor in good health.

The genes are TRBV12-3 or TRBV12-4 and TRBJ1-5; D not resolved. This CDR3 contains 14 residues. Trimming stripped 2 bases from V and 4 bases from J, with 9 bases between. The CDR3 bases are TGTGCCAGCAGTTTAATGGGGTTAAATCAGCCCCAGCATTTT. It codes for CASSLMGLNQPQHF.

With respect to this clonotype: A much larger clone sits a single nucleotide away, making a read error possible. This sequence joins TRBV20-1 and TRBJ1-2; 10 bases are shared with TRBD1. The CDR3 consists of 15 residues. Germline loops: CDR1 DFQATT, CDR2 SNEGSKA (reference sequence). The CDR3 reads CSAPPKTGGLNGYNF. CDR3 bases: TGCAGTGCCCCCCCCAAGACAGGGGGCCTTAATGGCTACAACTTC.

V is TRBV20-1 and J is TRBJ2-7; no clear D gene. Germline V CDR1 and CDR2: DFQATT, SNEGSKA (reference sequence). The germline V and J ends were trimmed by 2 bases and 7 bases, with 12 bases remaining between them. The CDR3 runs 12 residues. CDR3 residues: CSARWGGPEQYF. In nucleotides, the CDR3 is TGCAGTGCTAGATGGGGTGGGCCGGAGCAGTACTTC.

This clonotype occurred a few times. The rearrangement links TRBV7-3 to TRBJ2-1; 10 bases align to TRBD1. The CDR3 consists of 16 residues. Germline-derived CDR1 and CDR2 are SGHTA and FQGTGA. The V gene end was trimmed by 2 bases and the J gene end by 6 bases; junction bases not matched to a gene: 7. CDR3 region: CASSLFPGQGTNEQFF. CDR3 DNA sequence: TGTGCCAGCAGCTTATTCCCGGGACAGGGGACCAATGAGCAGTTCTTC.

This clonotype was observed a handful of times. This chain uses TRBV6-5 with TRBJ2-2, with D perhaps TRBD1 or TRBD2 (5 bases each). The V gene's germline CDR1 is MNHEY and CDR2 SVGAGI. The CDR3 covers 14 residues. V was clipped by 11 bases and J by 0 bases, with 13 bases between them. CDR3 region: CAAWDAANTGELFF. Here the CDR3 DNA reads TGTGCCGCGTGGGACGCGGCGAACACCGGGGAGCTGTTTTTT.

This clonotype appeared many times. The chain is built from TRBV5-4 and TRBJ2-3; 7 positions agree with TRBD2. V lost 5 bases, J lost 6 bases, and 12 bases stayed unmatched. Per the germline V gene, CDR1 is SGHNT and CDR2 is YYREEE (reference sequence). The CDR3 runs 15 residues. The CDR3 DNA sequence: TGTGCCAGCAGAGGAAGTAGCGGGCCTGGCGATACGCAGTATTTT. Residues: CASRGSSGPGDTQYF.

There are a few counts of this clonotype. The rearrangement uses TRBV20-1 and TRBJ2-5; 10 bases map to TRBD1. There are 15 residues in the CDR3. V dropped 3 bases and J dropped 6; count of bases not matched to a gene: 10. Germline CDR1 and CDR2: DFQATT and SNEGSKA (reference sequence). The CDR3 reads CSASRTGGTVQTQYF. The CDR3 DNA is TGCAGTGCTAGTCGGACAGGGGGGACCGTGCAGACCCAGTACTTC.

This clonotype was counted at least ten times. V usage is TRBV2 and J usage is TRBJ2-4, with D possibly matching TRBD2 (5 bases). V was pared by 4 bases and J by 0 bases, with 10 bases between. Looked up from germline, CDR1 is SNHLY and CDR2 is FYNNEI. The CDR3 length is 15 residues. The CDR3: CASSAGIIAKNIQYF. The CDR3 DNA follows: TGTGCCAGCAGTGCGGGAATTATAGCCAAAAACATTCAGTACTTC. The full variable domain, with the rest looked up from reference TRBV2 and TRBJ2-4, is EPEVTQTPSHQVTQMGQEVILRCVPISNHLYFYWYRQILGQKVEFLVSFYNNEISEKSEIFDDQFSVERPDGSNFTLKIRSTKLEDSAMYFCASSAGIIAKNIQYFGAGTRLSVL.

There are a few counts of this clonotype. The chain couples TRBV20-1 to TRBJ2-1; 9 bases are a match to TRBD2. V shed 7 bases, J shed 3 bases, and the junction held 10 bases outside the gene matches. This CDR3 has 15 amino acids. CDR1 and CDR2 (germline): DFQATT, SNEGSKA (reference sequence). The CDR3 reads CSVMSPSGNYNEQFF. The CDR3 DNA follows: TGCAGTGTAATGTCCCCTAGCGGGAACTACAATGAGCAGTTCTTC.

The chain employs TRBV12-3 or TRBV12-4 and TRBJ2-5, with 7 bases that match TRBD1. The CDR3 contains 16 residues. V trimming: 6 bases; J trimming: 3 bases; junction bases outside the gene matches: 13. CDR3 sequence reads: CASRADRVGGKETQYF. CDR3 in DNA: TGTGCCAGCAGGGCCGACAGGGTTGGTGGCAAAGAGACCCAGTACTTC.

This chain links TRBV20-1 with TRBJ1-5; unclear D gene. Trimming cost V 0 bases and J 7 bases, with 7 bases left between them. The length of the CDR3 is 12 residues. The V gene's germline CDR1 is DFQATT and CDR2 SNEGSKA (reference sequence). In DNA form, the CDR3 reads TGCAGTGCTAGAGATCTCGCCCAGCCCCAGCATTTT. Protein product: CSARDLAQPQHF.

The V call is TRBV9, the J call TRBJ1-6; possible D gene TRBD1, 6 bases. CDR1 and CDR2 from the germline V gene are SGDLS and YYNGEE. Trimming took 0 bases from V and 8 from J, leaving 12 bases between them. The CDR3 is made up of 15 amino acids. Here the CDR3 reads CASSVAVGGDSPLHF. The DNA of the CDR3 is TGTGCCAGCAGCGTAGCTGTAGGGGGTGATTCACCCCTCCACTTT.

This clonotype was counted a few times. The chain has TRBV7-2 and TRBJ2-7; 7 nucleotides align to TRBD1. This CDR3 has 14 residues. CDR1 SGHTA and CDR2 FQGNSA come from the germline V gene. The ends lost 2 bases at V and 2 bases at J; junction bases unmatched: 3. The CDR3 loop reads CASSLRTGPYEQYF. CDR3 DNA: TGTGCCAGCAGCTTACGGACAGGCCCCTACGAGCAGTACTTC.

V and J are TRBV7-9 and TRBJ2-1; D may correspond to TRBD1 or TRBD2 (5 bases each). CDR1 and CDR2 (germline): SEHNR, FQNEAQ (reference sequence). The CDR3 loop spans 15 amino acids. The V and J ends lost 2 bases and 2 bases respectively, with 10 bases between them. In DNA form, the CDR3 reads TGTGCCAGCAGCTTACAGGGTAGCGCCTACAATGAGCAGTTCTTC. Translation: CASSLQGSAYNEQFF.

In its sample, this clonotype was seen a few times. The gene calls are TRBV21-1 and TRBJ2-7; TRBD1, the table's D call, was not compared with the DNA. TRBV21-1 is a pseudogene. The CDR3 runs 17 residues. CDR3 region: CASSSPRTGTGSYEQYF. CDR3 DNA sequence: TGTGCCAGCAGCTCACCGAGGACCGGGACCGGTTCTTACGAGCAGTACTTC.

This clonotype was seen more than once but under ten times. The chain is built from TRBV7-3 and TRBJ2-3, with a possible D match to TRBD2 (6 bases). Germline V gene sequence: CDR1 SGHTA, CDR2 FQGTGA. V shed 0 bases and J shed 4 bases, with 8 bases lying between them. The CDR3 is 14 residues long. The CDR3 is CASSLTGGPDTQYF. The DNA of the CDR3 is TGTGCCAGCAGCTTAACGGGGGGACCAGATACGCAGTATTTT.

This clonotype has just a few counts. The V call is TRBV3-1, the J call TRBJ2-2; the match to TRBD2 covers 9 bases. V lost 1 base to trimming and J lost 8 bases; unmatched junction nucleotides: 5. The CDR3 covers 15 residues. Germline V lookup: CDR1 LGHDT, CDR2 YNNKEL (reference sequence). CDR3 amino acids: CASSQGLAGKGELFF. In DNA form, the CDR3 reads TGTGCCAGCAGCCAAGGGCTAGCGGGAAAGGGGGAGCTGTTTTTT.

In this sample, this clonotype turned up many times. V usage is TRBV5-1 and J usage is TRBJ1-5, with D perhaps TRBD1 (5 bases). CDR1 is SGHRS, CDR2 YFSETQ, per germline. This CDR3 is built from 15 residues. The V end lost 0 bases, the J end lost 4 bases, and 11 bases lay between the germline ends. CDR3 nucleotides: TGCGCCAGCAGCTTGGGGCAGGGAGGGAATCAGCCCCAGCATTTT. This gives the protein CASSLGQGGNQPQHF.

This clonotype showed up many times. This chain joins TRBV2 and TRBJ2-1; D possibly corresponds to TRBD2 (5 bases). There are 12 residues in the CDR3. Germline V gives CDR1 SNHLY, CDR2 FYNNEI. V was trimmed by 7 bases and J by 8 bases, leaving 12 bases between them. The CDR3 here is CASTLEVYEQFF. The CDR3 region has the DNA TGTGCCAGCACCCTGGAGGTCTATGAGCAGTTCTTC.

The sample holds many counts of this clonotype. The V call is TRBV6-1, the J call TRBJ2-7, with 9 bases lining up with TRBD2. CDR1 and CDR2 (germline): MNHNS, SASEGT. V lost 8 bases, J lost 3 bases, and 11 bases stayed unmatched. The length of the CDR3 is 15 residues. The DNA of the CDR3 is TGTGCCAGCCAAAGAGTGGCGGGAGGGTTCTACGAGCAGTACTTC. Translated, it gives CASQRVAGGFYEQYF.

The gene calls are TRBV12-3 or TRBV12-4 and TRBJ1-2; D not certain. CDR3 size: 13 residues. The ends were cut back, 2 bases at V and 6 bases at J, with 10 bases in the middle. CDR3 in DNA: TGTGCCAGCAGTTTATTTTATGCGGATGGCTACACCTTC. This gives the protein CASSLFYADGYTF.

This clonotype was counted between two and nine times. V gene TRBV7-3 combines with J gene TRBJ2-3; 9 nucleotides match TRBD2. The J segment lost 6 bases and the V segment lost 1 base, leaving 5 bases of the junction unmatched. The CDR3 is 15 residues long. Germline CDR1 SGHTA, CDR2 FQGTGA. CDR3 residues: CASSLSGGAGDTQYF. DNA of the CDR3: TGTGCCAGCAGCTTAAGCGGGGGGGCCGGGGATACGCAGTATTTT.

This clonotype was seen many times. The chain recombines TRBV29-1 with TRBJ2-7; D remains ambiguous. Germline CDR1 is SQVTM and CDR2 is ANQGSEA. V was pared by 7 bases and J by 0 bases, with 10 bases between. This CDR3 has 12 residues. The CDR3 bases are TGCAGCGGAAGTTACAGCTCCTACGAGCAGTACTTC. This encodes CSGSYSSYEQYF.

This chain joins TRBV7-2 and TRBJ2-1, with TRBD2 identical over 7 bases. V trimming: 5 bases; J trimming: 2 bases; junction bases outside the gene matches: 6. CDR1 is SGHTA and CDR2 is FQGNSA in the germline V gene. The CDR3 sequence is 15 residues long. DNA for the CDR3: TGTGCCAGCAGCCCGACCGGGACTACCTACAATGAGCAGTTCTTC. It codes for CASSPTGTTYNEQFF.

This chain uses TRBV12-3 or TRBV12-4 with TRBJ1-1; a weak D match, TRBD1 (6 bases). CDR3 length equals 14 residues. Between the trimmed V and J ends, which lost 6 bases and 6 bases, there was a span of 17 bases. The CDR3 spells CASRPQGRVAEAFF. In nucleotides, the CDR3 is TGTGCCAGCAGACCTCAGGGGCGGGTGGCTGAAGCTTTCTTT.

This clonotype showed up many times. CDR3 DNA sequence: TGTGCCAGCTGGACCAGCGGGGGGGCCCATGAGCAGTTCTTC. Protein: CASWTSGGAHEQFF. This chain joins TRBV13 and TRBJ2-1; 10 bases line up with TRBD2. After removal of 8 bases from V and 8 bases from J, the junction contained 9 bases not matched to a gene. The CDR3 covers 14 residues. Germline-derived CDR1 and CDR2 are PRHDT and FYEKMQ (reference sequence).

The chain's CDR3 is CSARIYRDFNQPQHF. For the CDR3, the DNA is TGCAGTGCTAGGATCTACAGGGACTTCAATCAGCCCCAGCATTTT. V and J are TRBV20-1 and TRBJ1-5, with D possibly matching TRBD1 (6 bases). Germline V gene data show CDR1 as DFQATT and CDR2 as SNEGSKA (reference sequence). Trimming took 3 bases from V and 3 from J, leaving 15 bases between them. CDR3 length: 15 residues.

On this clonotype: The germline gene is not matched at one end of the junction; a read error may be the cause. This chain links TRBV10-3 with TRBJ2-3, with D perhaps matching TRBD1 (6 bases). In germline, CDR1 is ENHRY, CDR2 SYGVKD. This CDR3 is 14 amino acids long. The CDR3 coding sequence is TGTGCCATCAGGTGGGCCTGGGGGCTCGGATACGCAGTATTT. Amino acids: CAIRWAWGLGYAVF.

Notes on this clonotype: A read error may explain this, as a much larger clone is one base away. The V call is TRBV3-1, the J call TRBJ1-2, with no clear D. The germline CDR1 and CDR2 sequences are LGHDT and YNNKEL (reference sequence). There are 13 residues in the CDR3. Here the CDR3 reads CASSQETNYGHTF. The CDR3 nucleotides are TGTGCCAGCAGCCAAGAGACTAACTATGGCCACACCTTC. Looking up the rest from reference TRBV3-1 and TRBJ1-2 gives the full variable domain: DTAVSQTPKYLVTQMGNDKSIKCEQNLGHDTMYWYKQDSKKFLKIMFSYNNKELIINETVPNRFSPKSPDKAHLNLHINSLELGDSAVYFCASSQETNYGHTFGSGTRLTVV.